This TCR beta chain was sequenced for a study of blood T cells in healthy people across ages. Using a J-beta primer mix together with a sample-barcoded 5' primer, a second PCR was run for roughly 6 to 11 cycles. One entry per CDR3 protein, called by TCRdb with MiXCR from the 5' RACE reads. The data show 780,000 or so distinct CDR3 sequences, 56% seen once. This clonotype was counted between two and nine times. As yet, its antigen is unknown. Study-level results: Long-lived donors had more naive CD4+ cells and higher diversity than aged donors.

Germline trimming cut 5 bases from V and 0 bases from J; bases unmatched to any gene: 7. CDR3 length: 15 amino acids. Germline assignment: CDR1 MDHEN and CDR2 SYDVKM. Sequenced sample: blood. V gene TRBV28 combines with J gene TRBJ2-7; 7 bases map to TRBD2. This sequence originates from a man in his forties in good health. CDR3 in DNA: TGTGCCAGCAGTCCTGGGGGGGAACTCTCCTACGAGCAGTACTTC. It specifies CASSPGGELSYEQYF.